The rows below give T cell receptor beta chains drawn from one sample of a study of CD8+ T cells in alopecia areata. Clones were read by immunoSEQ multiplex PCR, and TCRdb kept only the in-frame ones, dropping some. The sample holds about 130,000 clones, 49% seen once. The sequenced sample was CD8+ T cells sorted from blood, obtained at week 0. These receptors all stem from a human donor with alopecia areata. CDR3s include the opening cysteine and the closing phenylalanine or tryptophan. A D gene is named only where the DNA matches it firmly. The size of a clone is reported for some rows only, either as once, few or many, or as a class for expanded clones.

>TRBV30|TRBJ1-4|NA|once
TGTGCCTGGAGTGTAATGGGGGCGCCTAATGAAAAACTGTTTTTT
CAWSVMGAPNEKLFF
>TRBV10-3|TRBJ2-7|NA|NA
TGTGCCATCAGTGTAGCGAGCTCCTACGAGCAGTACTTC
CAISVASSYEQYF
>TRBV18|TRBJ2-7|NA|NA
TGTGCCAGCTCACCACCGTCTAGGAGCTCCTACGAGCAGTACTTC
CASSPPSRSSYEQYF
>TRBV19|TRBJ1-2|NA|few
TGTGCCAGTACCGACTCAGCGATCTATGGCTACACCTTC
CASTDSAIYGYTF
>TRBV4-1|TRBJ2-7|NA|NA
TGCGCCAGCAGCCGAGGACCCCCAGGAGGGCACGAGCAGTACTTC
CASSRGPPGGHEQYF
>TRBV6-5|TRBJ2-7|TRBD1|few
TGTGCCAGCAGTCCATCTGGACAGGGCGGCGAGCAGTACTTC
CASSPSGQGGEQYF
>TRBV6-5|TRBJ1-2|NA|NA
TGTGCCAGCAGCCTGGGGAATGGCTACACCTTC
CASSLGNGYTF
>TRBV5-6|TRBJ2-7|NA|NA
TGTGCCAGCAGCTGGGGACGGAGCTCCTACGAGCAGTACTTC
CASSWGRSSYEQYF
>TRBV27|TRBJ2-7|TRBD1|NA
TGTGCCAGCAGTTTTGGACAGGGGATCGAGCAGTACTTC
CASSFGQGIEQYF
>TRBV7-9|TRBJ2-4|NA|few
TGTGCCAGCAGCCGGCTGGGGGGGCGCGGCAAAAACATTCAGTACTTC
CASSRLGGRGKNIQYF
>TRBV30|TRBJ2-2|NA|NA
TGTGCCTGGAGTGTACGAGTTAGCCGAAACACCGGGGAGCTGTTTTTT
CAWSVRVSRNTGELFF
>TRBV5-1|TRBJ2-2|NA|few
TGCGCCAGCAGACCCAACCCGGGAAGAGGGACCGGGGAGCTGTTTTTT
CASRPNPGRGTGELFF
>TRBV11-2|TRBJ2-7|TRBD2|NA
TGTGCCAGCTCCCTGGGACTAGACTCCTACGAGCAGTACTTC
CASSLGLDSYEQYF
>TRBV27|TRBJ2-7|NA|few
TGTGCCAGCAGTTTTCGGCAGGGTTCCGACGAGCAGTACTTC
CASSFRQGSDEQYF
>TRBV18|TRBJ2-4|TRBD1|few
TGTGCCAGCTCATCCACAGGGGAGAACATTCAGTACTTC
CASSSTGENIQYF
>TRBV6-1|TRBJ2-7|TRBD2|many
TGTGCCAGCAGTGGGGAGGGAAGCGCCTACGAGCAGTACTTC
CASSGEGSAYEQYF
>TRBV4-3|TRBJ2-1|NA|NA
TGCGCCAGCAGCCAAGGACCCACGGTTATGCATGAGCAGTTCTTC
CASSQGPTVMHEQFF
>TRBV2|TRBJ2-2|NA|many
TGTGCCAGCAGTGAACAGGGTCGGACCGGGGAGCTGTTTTTT
CASSEQGRTGELFF
>TRBV5-6|TRBJ2-5|NA|few
TGTGCCAGCAGCTGGGGGACTCAAGAGACCCAGTACTTC
CASSWGTQETQYF
>TRBV27|TRBJ1-1|NA|NA
TGTGCCAGCAGTTTAGGCGGGGGGAACACTGAAGCTTTCTTT
CASSLGGGNTEAFF
>TRBV23-1|TRBJ1-2|TRBD1|few
TGCGCCAGCAGTTGCCCGGGGGACAGGGGGCCTAACTATGGCTACACCTTC
CASSCPGDRGPNYGYTF
>TRBV30|TRBJ2-1|TRBD1|once
TGTGCCTGGAGTGTACAGGGGGCCGGCTACAATGAGCAGTTCTTC
CAWSVQGAGYNEQFF
>TRBV30|TRBJ2-7|NA|NA
TGTGCCTGGAGGTCCTCCGGGGCGAGCTACGAGCAGTACTTC
CAWRSSGASYEQYF
>TRBV15|TRBJ2-2|NA|NA
TGTGCCACCAGCTTTGGGGGCCGGACGGGGTCCGGGGAGCTGTTTTTT
CATSFGGRTGSGELFF
>TRBV11-3|TRBJ2-3|NA|NA
TGTGCCAGCAGCGTCCAGGAGGGGAGCACAGATACGCAGTATTTT
CASSVQEGSTDTQYF
>TRBV18|TRBJ2-1|NA|few
TGTGCCAGCTCACCCGGCCCCGCGCAGGGGGGGTATGAGCAGTTCTTC
CASSPGPAQGGYEQFF
>TRBV11-2|TRBJ2-7|NA|NA
TGTGCCAGCAGCTTAAGAGTCGGGGAGGCCAGAGACTACGAGCAGTACTTC
CASSLRVGEARDYEQYF
>TRBV25-1|TRBJ2-1|NA|NA
TGTGCCAGCAGTCAGGCAGGGGCCTACAATGAGCAGTTCTTC
CASSQAGAYNEQFF
>TRBV29-1|TRBJ1-1|TRBD1|few
TGCAGCGTTGAGACAGGGTCCGCTGAAGCTTTCTTT
CSVETGSAEAFF
>TRBV13|TRBJ1-2|TRBD1|NA
TGTGCCAGCAGCCAGGGACAGGGAGGCCTCCAAGCTAACTATGGCTACACCTTC
CASSQGQGGLQANYGYTF
>TRBV27|TRBJ2-7|TRBD1|NA
TGTGCCAGCAGTTTATCTAGGACAGGTACCACCTACGAGCAGTACTTC
CASSLSRTGTTYEQYF
>TRBV9|TRBJ2-5|NA|NA
TGTGCCAGCAGCGAGGGTCAGATCCAAGAGACCCAGTACTTC
CASSEGQIQETQYF
>TRBV9|TRBJ1-2|NA|NA
TGTGCCAGCAGCGTAGGAGATAACTATGGCTACACCTTC
CASSVGDNYGYTF
>TRBV29-1|TRBJ2-7|NA|few
TGCAGCGCCCGAGGAGGATTCGGGGGCAAACTCGGCAACTACGAGCAGTACTTC
CSARGGFGGKLGNYEQYF
>TRBV13|TRBJ1-2|NA|NA
TGTGCCAGCAGCTTAGAACAGAACTATGGCTACACCTTC
CASSLEQNYGYTF
>TRBV9|TRBJ1-2|NA|NA
TGTGCCAGCAGCGTAGGGGGGGAACAGGGCCCCTATGGCTACACCTTC
CASSVGGEQGPYGYTF
>TRBV27|TRBJ2-7|NA|NA
TGTGCCAGCAGCTCCTATCAGGTTATCGACACCTACGAGCAGTACTTC
CASSSYQVIDTYEQYF
>TRBV27|TRBJ1-6|TRBD1|NA
TGTGCCAGCAGTTTCGCCGGGACAGAAGGGTCACCCCTCCACTTT
CASSFAGTEGSPLHF
>TRBV18|TRBJ1-2|TRBD1|NA
TGTGCCAGCTCACCCGGGCCACCTGACAGGGAGGACGGCTATGGCTACACCTTC
CASSPGPPDREDGYGYTF
>TRBV7-6|TRBJ1-6|TRBD1|NA
TGTGCCAGCAGCTTAGAGGGACAGGGGCAATCACCCCTCCACTTT
CASSLEGQGQSPLHF
>TRBV5-4|TRBJ2-6|NA|NA
TGTGCCAGCAGCGTGGGAACAGGGTCTGGGGCCAACGTCCTGACTTTC
CASSVGTGSGANVLTF
>TRBV27|TRBJ2-1|TRBD2|few
TGTGCCAGCGGGACTAACAGATACAATGAGCAGTTCTTC
CASGTNRYNEQFF
>TRBV27|TRBJ1-5|NA|NA
TGTGCCAGCAGTAGGGGGGGAGAGGGGAACGCCCAGCATTTT
CASSRGGEGNAQHF
>TRBV7-9|TRBJ1-5|NA|NA
TGTGCCAGCAGCCGTGGGGGGCCCGTGGGTGATCAGCCCCAGCATTTT
CASSRGGPVGDQPQHF
>TRBV27|TRBJ1-1|NA|few
TGTGCCAGCAGTTCACAGGGTGGGAGCACTGAAGCTTTCTTT
CASSSQGGSTEAFF
>TRBV5-1|TRBJ1-2|NA|NA
TGCGCCAGCAGCTTGGGCAGGATAGGGAACTATGGCTACACCTTC
CASSLGRIGNYGYTF
>TRBV30|TRBJ1-2|NA|NA
TGTGCCTGGGGAACCGGGACTCTGGATGGCTACACCTTC
CAWGTGTLDGYTF
>TRBV29-1|TRBJ2-7|NA|few
TGCAGCGTTGATCTCGGACAACCTCACGAGCAGTACTTC
CSVDLGQPHEQYF
>TRBV7-2|TRBJ2-7|NA|NA
TGTGCCAGCAGCATAGACAGAATCCCCTACGAGCAGTACTTC
CASSIDRIPYEQYF
>TRBV5-1|TRBJ2-7|NA|once
TGCGCCAGCAGCCCCAGGGGCTACGAGCAGTACTTC
CASSPRGYEQYF
>TRBV6-5|TRBJ1-5|TRBD1|NA
TGTGCCACCCGAATGGACAGGCTCAACAATCAGCCCCAGCATTTT
CATRMDRLNNQPQHF
>TRBV29-1|TRBJ2-7|NA|few
TGCAGCGTTGTGTGGACAGTCGCCTACGAGCAGTACTTC
CSVVWTVAYEQYF
>TRBV7-8|TRBJ1-5|NA|NA
TGTGCCAGCGGGGACGATCGGGGTCAGCCCCAGCATTTT
CASGDDRGQPQHF
>TRBV15|TRBJ2-4|NA|NA
TGTGCCACCAGCAGAGATAACAGGCCAAAAAACATTCAGTACTTC
CATSRDNRPKNIQYF
>TRBV7-9|TRBJ1-1|NA|few
TGTGCCAGCAGCTTTGGACCGACTGAAGCTTTCTTT
CASSFGPTEAFF
>TRBV27|TRBJ1-2|TRBD1|once
TGTGCCAGCAGTTTCGGGACAGGGTATGGCTACACCTTC
CASSFGTGYGYTF
>TRBV2|TRBJ2-4|NA|few
TGTGCCAGCAGTGCACAGGGAATGGCCAAAAACATTCAGTACTTC
CASSAQGMAKNIQYF
>TRBV5-6|TRBJ2-4|NA|NA
TGTGCCAGCAGCTTGTCGGCAGGGGCGGCCAAAAACATTCAGTACTTC
CASSLSAGAAKNIQYF
>TRBV29-1|TRBJ2-7|TRBD1|few
TGCAGCGTTGAGGGGACGGCAGGGGGAATGTACGAGCAGTACTTC
CSVEGTAGGMYEQYF
>TRBV30|TRBJ1-1|NA|few
TGTGCCTGGACCTTAGCCAATCTGAACACTGAAGCTTTCTTT
CAWTLANLNTEAFF